This entry lists 6 T cell receptor beta chains sequenced from one sample in a study of cytomegalovirus exposure and HLA in healthy donors. PCR primers comprised 60 Vbeta and 13 Jbeta primers. Only in-frame clones appear in the TCRdb table, and some are missing; sequencing was by immunoSEQ multiplex PCR. The table lists around 80,000 clones, 10% of them singletons. The specimen was PBMCs. Receptor source: a man aged 55 to 69 in good health and CMV-seropositive.

This clone was counted between two and nine times. This chain uses TRBV30 with TRBJ2-7, with no clear D. Germline CDR1 and CDR2: GTSNPN and SVGIG (reference sequence). Trimming removed 3 bases from V and 3 bases from J, with 6 bases in between. The length of the CDR3 is 11 residues. In DNA, the CDR3 is TGTGCCTGGAGCACAGTCTACGAGCAGTACTTC. This translates into CAWSTVYEQYF. The full variable domain, in which reference TRBV30 and TRBJ2-7 provide the parts outside the CDR3, is SQTIHQWPATLVQPVGSPLSLECTVEGTSNPNLYWYRQAAGRGLQLLFYSVGIGQISSEVPQNLSASRPQDRQFILSSKKLLLSDSGFYLCAWSTVYEQYFGPGTRLTVT.

V and J are TRBV9 and TRBJ1-3; perhaps TRBD1 as D (5 bases). The V end lost 3 bases, the J end lost 0 bases, and 10 bases lay between the germline ends. The CDR3 consists of 15 residues. Per germline, CDR1 SGDLS and CDR2 YYNGEE. The CDR3 nucleotides read TGTGCCAGCAGCGGGGGGGTGGTCTCTGGAAACACCATATATTTT. It is translated as CASSGGVVSGNTIYF.

The chain couples TRBV11-1 to TRBJ2-2, with TRBD2 identical over 10 bases. Germline loops: CDR1 SGHAT, CDR2 FQDESV (reference sequence). Losses at the gene ends were 3 bases for V and 2 bases for J; bases not matched to a gene: 3. CDR3 length: 16 amino acids. CDR3 sequence: CASSFLAGANTGELFF. CDR3 coding DNA: TGTGCCAGCAGCTTCCTAGCGGGAGCAAACACCGGGGAGCTGTTTTTT. Full variable domain (missing parts from reference TRBV11-1 and TRBJ2-2): EAEVAQSPRYKITEKSQAVAFWCDPISGHATLYWYRQILGQGPELLVQFQDESVVDDSQLPKDRFSAERLKGVDSTLKIQPAELGDSAMYLCASSFLAGANTGELFFGEGSRLTVL.

This clone was counted a single time. The chain uses TRBV5-8 and TRBJ2-7, with D perhaps TRBD2 (5 bases). Trimming removed 0 bases at V and 3 bases at J, with 13 bases between. This CDR3 contains 15 residues. Germline-derived CDR1 and CDR2 are SGHTS and YDEGEE. The DNA of the CDR3 is TGTGCCAGCAGCTTGGCCGGGCTAGGGAGCTACGAGCAGTACTTC. Amino acids: CASSLAGLGSYEQYF.

This rearrangement joins TRBV25-1 to TRBJ2-3, with 7 nucleotides matching TRBD2. V was clipped by 3 bases and J by 1 base; unmatched bases: 7. The CDR3 spans 16 residues. Germline CDR1 and CDR2: MGHDK and SYGVNS. CDR3 sequence (DNA): TGTGCCAGCAGTGAGGGTTGGGCGGGGGGCACAGATACGCAGTATTTT. Translation gives CASSEGWAGGTDTQYF.

This clone was counted only a few times. CDR3 DNA: TGTGCCAGGACTAACCCAACTAATGAAAAACTGTTTTTT. Translation: CARTNPTNEKLFF. The chain has TRBV2 and TRBJ1-4; D not certain. With 9 bases removed from V and 0 bases from J, the gap between germline ends came to 8 bases. In germline, CDR1 is SNHLY, CDR2 FYNNEI. The CDR3 is 13 residues long.